The TCR beta chain described here comes from a study of T cell changes during pregnancy in multiple sclerosis. Produced via immunoSEQ multiplex PCR; TCRdb's table is partial and in-frame only. The repertoire holds 50,000 or so clones, with 92% as singletons. The ends lost 4 bases at V and 4 bases at J; junction bases unmatched: 6. Looked up from germline, CDR1 is SGHTS and CDR2 is YDEGEE. The CDR3 runs to 15 residues. This sequence was found in a female donor with multiple sclerosis, enrolled in a pregnancy study. The sequenced sample was peripheral blood, obtained in the third trimester of pregnancy. The chain recombines TRBV5-8 with TRBJ2-3, with 10 bases identical to TRBD1. The CDR3 loop is CASSAGTGVPDTQYF. The CDR3 nucleotides are TGTGCCAGCAGCGCCGGGACAGGGGTCCCAGATACGCAGTATTTT.